The entry that follows covers one TCR beta chain sequence. The data stem from a study of blood T cell repertoires in COVID-19. Study in general: The United States, Italy and Spain supplied acute and convalescent COVID-19 samples. PBMCs, B-cell-depleted T cells, or T cells provided the cDNA or gDNA that made up the material.

The germline V gene encodes CDR1 SGHNT and CDR2 YYREEE (reference sequence). The trim removed 4 bases at V and 5 bases at J, leaving 9 bases unmatched. The CDR3 loop spans 15 amino acids. In the authors' methods: Reference gene primers were amplified, and this amplification served to estimate nucleated cell counts. Sequenced by immunoSEQ multiplex PCR; TCRdb stores in-frame clones only, minus some. The V and J calls and clone size are taken from that table; D and trimming were inferred from the DNA. The sample consists of a few hundred thousand clones, approximately 84% of them appearing once. Material: peripheral blood. This rearrangement joins TRBV5-4 to TRBJ2-7; TRBD2 agrees at 10 bases. This sequence was found in a human donor in a cohort sampled during active COVID-19. CDR3 DNA: TGTGCCAGCAGCCTCCCTAGCGGGAGTGACAACGAGCAGTACTTC. Translated: CASSLPSGSDNEQYF.